This T cell receptor beta chain was retrieved from a study of cytomegalovirus exposure and HLA in healthy donors. Study observations and caveats: In a later analysis, TCR beta V- and J-gene trimming showed a link to a missense DCLRE1C variant.

As concerns this clone: Its target is not known.

PCR used 60 Vbeta primers and 13 Jbeta primers. The protocol was immunoSEQ multiplex PCR, while the TCRdb copy is restricted to in-frame clones and leaves out a portion. The table lists about 200,000 clones, 80% to 90% of them singletons. Each donor's status was that of a healthy bone marrow donor. CDR1 is SEHNR, CDR2 FQNEAQ, per germline (reference sequence). V was clipped by 4 bases and J by 2 bases, with 9 bases between them. The CDR3 is made up of 13 amino acids. The V and J genes are TRBV7-9 and TRBJ2-7; D not resolved. Sample: PBMCs. This receptor was obtained from a man aged 30 to 45 in good health and CMV-seronegative. The CDR3 sequence is CASSSPPPYEQYF. CDR3 bases: TGTGCCAGCAGCTCCCCCCCTCCCTACGAGCAGTACTTC. Full variable domain (missing parts from reference TRBV7-9 and TRBJ2-7): DTGVSQNPRHKITKRGQNVTFRCDPISEHNRLYWYRQTLGQGPEFLTYFQNEAQLEKSRLLSDRFSAERPKGSFSTLEIQRTEQGDSAMYLCASSSPPPYEQYFGPGTRLTVT.